The sequence of this TCR beta chain was determined in a study of blood T cells in healthy people across ages. Whole-study context: Per every two T cells, about one barcoded beta molecule was captured by template switching.

V gave up 3 bases and J gave up 4 bases; unmatched junction bases: 8. The CDR3 totals 15 residues. CDR1 and CDR2 from the germline V gene are MNHEY and SMNVEV (reference sequence). Using a J-beta primer mix together with a sample-barcoded 5' primer, a second PCR was run for roughly 6 to 12 cycles. All samples gave at least 2.5 million CDR3-containing paired-end reads. TCRdb re-analysed the 5' RACE reads in MiXCR, keeping a single row per CDR3 protein. This sample has 1.5 million to 1.9 million distinct CDR3 sequences, with approximately 43% found just once. Remarks on this clonotype: The target antigen is unknown.

Study-wide findings and caveats: No conclusive comparison of naive versus antigen-experienced cells was possible with unsorted PBMCs.

Total RNA, at least 6 micrograms per sample, came from PBMCs. This receptor was identified in a woman aged 18-29 years in good health. The V call is TRBV27, the J call TRBJ2-7; 8 bases agree with TRBD2. Sequencing was done on a sample of blood. The CDR3 is CASSLYSGAGYEQYF. The CDR3 bases are TGTGCCAGCAGTTTGTATAGCGGGGCGGGGTACGAGCAGTACTTC.